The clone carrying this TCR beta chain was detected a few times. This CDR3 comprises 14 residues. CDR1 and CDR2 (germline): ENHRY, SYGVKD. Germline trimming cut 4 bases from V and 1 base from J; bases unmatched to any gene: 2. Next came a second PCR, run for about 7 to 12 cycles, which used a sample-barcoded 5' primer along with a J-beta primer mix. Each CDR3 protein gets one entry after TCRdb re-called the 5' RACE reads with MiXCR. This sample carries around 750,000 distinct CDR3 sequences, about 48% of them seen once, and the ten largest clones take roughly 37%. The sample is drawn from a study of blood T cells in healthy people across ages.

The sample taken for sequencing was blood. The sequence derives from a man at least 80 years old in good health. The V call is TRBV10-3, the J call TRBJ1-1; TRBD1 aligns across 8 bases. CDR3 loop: CAISGGQGNTEAFF. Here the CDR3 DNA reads TGTGCCATCAGTGGCGGACAGGGGAACACTGAAGCTTTCTTT.